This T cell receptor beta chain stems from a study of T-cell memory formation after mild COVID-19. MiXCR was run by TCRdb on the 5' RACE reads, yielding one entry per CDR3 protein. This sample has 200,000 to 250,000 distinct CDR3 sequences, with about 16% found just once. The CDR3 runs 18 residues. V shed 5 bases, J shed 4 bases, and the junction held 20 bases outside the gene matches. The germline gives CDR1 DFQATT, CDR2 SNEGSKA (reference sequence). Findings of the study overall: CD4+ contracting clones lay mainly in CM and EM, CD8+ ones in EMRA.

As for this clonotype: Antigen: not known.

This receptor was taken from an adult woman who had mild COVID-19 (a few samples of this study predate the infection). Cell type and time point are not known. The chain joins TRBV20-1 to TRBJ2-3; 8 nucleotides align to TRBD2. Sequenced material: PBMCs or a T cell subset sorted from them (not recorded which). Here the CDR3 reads CSALPSGGQGARADTQYF. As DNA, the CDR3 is TGCAGTGCTCTCCCATCGGGAGGGCAAGGTGCCAGAGCAGATACGCAGTATTTT.